The 2 T cell receptor beta chains listed next were all sequenced from one sample in a study of T cell responses to AZD1222 COVID-19 vaccine. This table comes from immunoSEQ multiplex PCR, and its TCRdb copy is limited to in-frame clones, with some not included. The sample consists of 120,000 or so clones, approximately 90% of them appearing once. Sequences were derived from peripheral blood, sampled 28 days after the second AZD1222 dose. The receptor source for this set is an adult who received the AZD1222 COVID-19 vaccine.

V is TRBV12-3 or TRBV12-4 and J is TRBJ2-1, with a possible D match to TRBD1 (5 bases). V shed 5 bases and J shed 8 bases, with 10 bases lying between them. This CDR3 region has 12 residues. The CDR3 region has the DNA TGTGCCAGCAGTCGGACAATCGATGAGCAGTTCTTC. Protein sequence: CASSRTIDEQFF.

The CDR3 sequence: CASSPRLAGDYNEQFF. In DNA, the CDR3 is TGTGCCAGCAGCCCCCGACTAGCGGGGGATTACAATGAGCAGTTCTTC. The chain employs TRBV11-2 and TRBJ2-1; TRBD2 matches 12 bases. Germline lookup yields CDR1 SGHAT and CDR2 FQNNGV. With 5 bases clipped from V and 4 bases from J, the junction kept 6 bases outside the gene matches. This CDR3 is built from 16 residues. Using reference TRBV11-2 and TRBJ2-1 for the parts outside the CDR3, the full variable domain is EAGVAQSPRYKIIEKRQSVAFWCNPISGHATLYWYQQILGQGPKLLIQFQNNGVVDDSQLPKDRFSAERLKGVDSTLKIQPAKLEDSAVYLCASSPRLAGDYNEQFFGPGTRLTVL.